Reported below is one T cell receptor (beta chain). The antigen is undetermined. The sample comes from a study of T cell repertoires in cytomegalovirus infection. Whole-study findings and limits: The study found HLA-C-restricted CMV-specific TCR beta clonotypes dominating the ex vivo response.

A single record per CDR3 protein comes from TCRdb applying MiXCR to the reads. Of approximately 990,000 distinct CDR3 sequences detected, approximately 33% appear once; the ten largest clones hold around 15%. The CDR3 length is 16 residues. Trimming removed 0 bases from V and 2 bases from J; junction bases left unmatched: 5. Germline V gene sequence: CDR1 SEHNR, CDR2 FQNEAQ (reference sequence). The sample in question was cultured CD8+ T cells from PBMCs, obtained from culture after CMV antigen stimulation. The source of this sequence is a human donor in good health (CMV status not recorded). Some clones in this sample may be carry-over from other donors' samples. The rearrangement joins TRBV7-9 to TRBJ2-5; 8 nucleotides line up with TRBD2. CDR3 loop: CASSLALAGVQETQYF. CDR3 coding DNA: TGTGCCAGCAGCTTAGCCCTAGCGGGTGTACAAGAGACCCAGTACTTC.